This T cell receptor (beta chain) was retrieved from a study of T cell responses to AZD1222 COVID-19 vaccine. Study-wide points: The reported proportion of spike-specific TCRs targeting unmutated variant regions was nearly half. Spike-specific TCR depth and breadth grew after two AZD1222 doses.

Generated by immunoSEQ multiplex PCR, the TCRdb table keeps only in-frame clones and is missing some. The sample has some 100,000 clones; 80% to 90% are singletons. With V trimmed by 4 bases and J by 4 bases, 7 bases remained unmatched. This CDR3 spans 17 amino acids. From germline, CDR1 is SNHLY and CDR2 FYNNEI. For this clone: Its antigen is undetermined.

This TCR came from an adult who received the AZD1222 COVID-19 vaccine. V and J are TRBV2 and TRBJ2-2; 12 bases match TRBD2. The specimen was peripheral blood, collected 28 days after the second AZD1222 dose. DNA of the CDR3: TGTGCCAGCAGTGCCAACCGACTAGCGGGAGTCACCGGGGAGCTGTTTTTT. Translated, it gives CASSANRLAGVTGELFF.